Each of the 5 T cell receptor beta chains below was sequenced from the same sample in a study of T cell changes during pregnancy in multiple sclerosis. The data were produced by immunoSEQ multiplex PCR, yet TCRdb's version contains in-frame clones alone and is incomplete. Of about 38,000 clones listed, around 90% were seen once; the top ten hold roughly 0.38%. The specimen was CD4+ T cells from peripheral blood mononuclear cells, collected after pregnancy. The receptor source for this set is a female donor in good health, enrolled as a control in a pregnancy study.

V and J are TRBV19 and TRBJ1-2; D possibly corresponds to TRBD1 (6 bases). V dropped 7 bases and J dropped 4 bases, with 19 bases sitting between them. The length of the CDR3 is 15 residues. Looked up from germline, CDR1 is LNHDA and CDR2 is SQIVND (reference sequence). The CDR3 DNA follows: TGTGCCAGTATCATGGGGGGGAAGGGGGGCTATGGCTACACCTTC. Protein product: CASIMGGKGGYGYTF.

The V call is TRBV25-1, the J call TRBJ2-3; D uncertain. CDR3 size: 10 residues. Trimming cost V 8 bases and J 7 bases, with 7 bases left between them. CDR1 is MGHDK and CDR2 is SYGVNS in the germline V gene. CDR3 sequence reads: CASSLHTQYF. In nucleotides, the CDR3 is TGTGCCAGCTCTCTCCATACGCAGTATTTT.

This chain joins TRBV30 and TRBJ2-5; the D gene is possibly TRBD2 (6 bases). CDR3 length: 16 amino acids. V lost 0 bases and J 2 bases, leaving 16 bases between the germline ends. Germline V CDR1 and CDR2: GTSNPN, SVGIG (reference sequence). The CDR3 sequence: CAWSVKDGTLQETQYF. In DNA, the CDR3 is TGTGCCTGGAGTGTAAAGGACGGGACTTTACAAGAGACCCAGTACTTC. Complete variable domain (other parts from reference TRBV30 and TRBJ2-5): SQTIHQWPATLVQPVGSPLSLECTVEGTSNPNLYWYRQAAGRGLQLLFYSVGIGQISSEVPQNLSASRPQDRQFILSSKKLLLSDSGFYLCAWSVKDGTLQETQYFGPGTRLLVL.

This chain links TRBV7-9 with TRBJ1-4, with TRBD1 as a possible D gene (5 bases). V lost 5 bases and J lost 11, with 15 bases in between. The CDR3 is 13 amino acids. Germline V gene lookup returns CDR1 SEHNR and CDR2 FQNEAQ (reference sequence). The CDR3 region is CASSTTDSRKLFF. The CDR3 DNA reads as TGTGCCAGCAGCACAACAGACAGTCGGAAACTGTTTTTT.

J is TRBJ2-3 and V is TRBV5-1; 9 bases fit TRBD1. With 4 bases clipped from V and 4 bases from J, the junction kept 4 bases outside the gene matches. From germline, CDR1 is SGHRS and CDR2 YFSETQ. The CDR3 spans 14 residues. The CDR3 region has the DNA TGCGCCAGCAGCCGGACAGGGGCCGCAGATACGCAGTATTTT. Translated, it gives CASSRTGAADTQYF.